A single sample gave rise to the 3 T cell receptor beta chains below, sequenced in a study of cytomegalovirus exposure and HLA in healthy donors. Data came from immunoSEQ multiplex PCR; TCRdb stores just in-frame clones and leaves some out. Seen here are 240,000 or so clones, approximately 83% observed once, and the top ten hold 1% to 1.5%. Sequences were obtained from PBMCs. The receptors shown here come from a woman in her thirties in good health and CMV-seropositive.

In this sample, this clone turned up once. The chain couples TRBV18 to TRBJ2-7, with 11 bases that match TRBD2. The CDR3 runs to 14 residues. The germline V gene encodes CDR1 KGHSH and CDR2 LQKENI. The CDR3 reads CASSEGLAVYEQYF. For the CDR3, the DNA is TGTGCTTCTAGCGAGGGACTAGCGGTTTACGAGCAGTACTTC.

This chain uses TRBV5-1 with TRBJ2-7, with D perhaps matching TRBD2 (6 bases). CDR3 length: 14 residues. V was pared by 6 bases and J by 0 bases, with 13 bases between. Germline V CDR1 and CDR2: SGHRS, YFSETQ. The CDR3 sequence: CASTVGSGSYEQYF. The CDR3 DNA sequence: TGCGCCAGCACCGTAGGTAGCGGCTCCTACGAGCAGTACTTC.

This clone was counted many times. The chain recombines TRBV5-1 with TRBJ2-7, with TRBD1 as a possible D gene (6 bases). Germline lookup yields CDR1 SGHRS and CDR2 YFSETQ. There are 15 residues in the CDR3. The ends were cut back, 0 bases at V and 4 bases at J, with 14 bases in the middle. For the CDR3, the DNA is TGCGCCAGCAGCTTGGATTGGGGGCGGTCGTACGAGCAGTACTTC. Translating gives CASSLDWGRSYEQYF.